This is a list of T cell receptor beta chains from one sample in a study of glioma-infiltrating T cells after dendritic cell vaccination. Libraries were prepared by immunoSEQ multiplex PCR; TCRdb keeps only in-frame clonotypes and omits some of them. The repertoire holds 75,000 to 85,000 clones, with around 86% as singletons. The specimen was blood, collected after dendritic cell vaccination. All receptors come from a human donor with glioblastoma. Each CDR3 is given with its conserved first and last residue. The order of the fields is clone size, D gene, V gene, CDR3 length, J gene, CDR3 protein, CDR3 DNA. A D gene is named only where the DNA matches it firmly. Expanded clones get a size class; other rows say once, few or many, or leave the size out.

NA,NA,TRBV29-1,15,TRBJ2-4,CSVEGGAGVKNIQYF,TGCAGCGTTGAAGGAGGGGCAGGGGTCAAAAACATTCAGTACTTC
NA,NA,TRBV5-6,15,TRBJ2-3,CASSLTRARTDTQYF,TGTGCCAGCAGCTTAACGCGAGCCCGCACAGATACGCAGTATTTT
NA,NA,TRBV29-1,15,TRBJ1-2,CSVEGNRLPGMGYTF,TGCAGCGTTGAAGGGAACAGGCTCCCAGGGATGGGCTACACCTTC
NA,TRBD2,TRBV14,16,TRBJ2-7,CASSQLLAGGGYEQYF,TGTGCCAGCAGCCAACTCCTAGCGGGGGGGGGCTACGAGCAGTACTTC
NA,NA,TRBV21-1,18,TRBJ1-6,CASSKESGQGAINSPLHF,TGTGCCAGCAGCAAAGAGTCGGGACAGGGGGCCATCAATTCACCCCTCCACTTT
NA,NA,TRBV2,16,TRBJ2-7,CASSEGPAHGSYEQYF,TGTGCCAGCAGTGAGGGTCCAGCGCACGGCTCCTACGAGCAGTACTTC
NA,NA,TRBV5-6,13,TRBJ1-3,CASSSDSGNTIYF,TGTGCCAGCAGTTCGGACAGCGGAAACACCATATATTTT
NA,TRBD1,TRBV2,13,TRBJ1-1,CASRTTGATEAFF,TGTGCCAGCAGGACTACAGGGGCCACTGAAGCTTTCTTT
NA,NA,TRBV9,14,TRBJ2-1,CASSPFGNYNEQFF,TGTGCCAGCAGCCCTTTCGGGAACTACAATGAGCAGTTCTTC
NA,NA,TRBV5-1,15,TRBJ2-5,CASTRVGGAVETQYF,TGCGCCAGCACCCGCGTTGGGGGCGCGGTGGAGACCCAGTACTTC
NA,TRBD2,TRBV5-1,16,TRBJ2-3,CASSLVGTTGTDTQYF,TGCGCCAGCAGCTTGGTAGGGACTACAGGCACAGATACGCAGTATTTT
NA,NA,TRBV5-1,14,TRBJ2-2,CASSRGGNTGELFF,TGCGCCAGCAGCAGGGGGGGGAACACCGGGGAGCTGTTTTTT
once,NA,TRBV19,14,TRBJ2-1,CATQNIGGSNEQFF,TGTGCCACTCAGAATATAGGAGGGAGCAATGAGCAGTTCTTC
NA,TRBD1,TRBV6-1,15,TRBJ2-2,CASTKGQGDTGELFF,TGTGCCAGCACGAAAGGGCAGGGGGACACCGGGGAGCTGTTTTTT
once,TRBD2,TRBV5-4,16,TRBJ2-7,CASSPPRASGNNEQYF,TGTGCCAGCAGCCCCCCTCGGGCTAGCGGGAACAACGAGCAGTACTTC
NA,NA,TRBV11-3,15,TRBJ2-3,CASSLAGESTDTQYF,TGTGCCAGCAGCTTAGCGGGAGAGAGCACAGATACGCAGTATTTT
NA,NA,TRBV2,13,TRBJ1-1,CASGGTVNTEAFF,TGTGCCAGCGGAGGGACGGTGAACACTGAAGCTTTCTTT